This T cell receptor (beta chain) was sequenced during a study of blood T cell repertoires in COVID-19. Per the original data handling: Using reference gene primer amplification, nucleated cell counts were estimated. Profiled with immunoSEQ multiplex PCR; TCRdb holds only in-frame clones, not every one. From that table come the V and J calls and clone size; the DNA was used to work out D and trimming. The data show 180,000 or so clones, with more than 75% seen just once and around 2.6% held by the top ten. Germline V gene sequence: CDR1 SNHLY, CDR2 FYNNEI. V lost 6 bases, J lost 8 bases, and 13 bases lay in between. This CDR3 region has 12 residues.

Sequencing used peripheral blood. J is TRBJ1-2 and V is TRBV2; D remains unclear. This TCR derives from a middle-aged man with active or convalescent COVID-19. This CDR3 is CASRPGAAGYTF. The CDR3 DNA sequence: TGTGCCAGCAGGCCGGGAGCCGCGGGCTACACCTTC.